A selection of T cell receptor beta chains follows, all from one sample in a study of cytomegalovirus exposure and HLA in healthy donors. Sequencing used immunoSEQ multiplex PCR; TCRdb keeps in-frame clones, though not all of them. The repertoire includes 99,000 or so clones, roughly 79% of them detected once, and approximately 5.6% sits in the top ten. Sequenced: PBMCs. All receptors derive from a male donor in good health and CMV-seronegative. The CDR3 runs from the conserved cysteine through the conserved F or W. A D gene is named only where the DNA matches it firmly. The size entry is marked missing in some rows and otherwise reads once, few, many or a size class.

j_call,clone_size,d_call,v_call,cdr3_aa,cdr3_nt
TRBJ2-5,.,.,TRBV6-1,CASSEAITSPKTQYF,TGTGCCAGCAGTGAAGCCATCACTAGTCCAAAGACCCAGTACTTC
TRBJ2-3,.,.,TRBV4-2,CASSQGLGARSTDTQYF,TGTGCCAGCAGCCAAGGTCTGGGGGCGCGAAGCACAGATACGCAGTATTTT
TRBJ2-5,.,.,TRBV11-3,CASSSDTRYYQETQYF,TGTGCCAGCAGCTCCGACACCCGGTATTACCAAGAGACCCAGTACTTC
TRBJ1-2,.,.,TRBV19,CASSIWSGDQGYTF,TGTGCCAGTAGTATATGGTCAGGGGATCAAGGCTACACCTTC
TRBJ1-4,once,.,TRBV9,CASTTAGLRNEKLFF,TGTGCCAGCACCACGGCAGGGCTGCGGAATGAAAAACTGTTTTTT
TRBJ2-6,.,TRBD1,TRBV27,CASSGQDLSSGANVLTF,TGTGCCAGCAGCGGACAGGACCTAAGCTCTGGGGCCAACGTCCTGACTTTC
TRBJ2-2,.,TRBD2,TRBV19,CASRELAGGVTGELFF,TGTGCCAGTAGGGAACTAGCGGGAGGGGTCACCGGGGAGCTGTTTTTT
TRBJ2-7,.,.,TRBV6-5,CASSYSRATYEQYF,TGTGCCAGCAGTTACTCGAGGGCAACCTACGAGCAGTACTTC
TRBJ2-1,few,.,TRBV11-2,CASSRDGDEQFF,TGTGCCAGCAGCCGGGATGGGGATGAGCAGTTCTTC
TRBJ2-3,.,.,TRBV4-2,CASSQLDPAHGDTQYF,TGTGCCAGCAGCCAATTAGATCCAGCGCATGGAGATACGCAGTATTTT
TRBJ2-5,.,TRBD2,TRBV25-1,CASSDSGASGSRAETQYF,TGTGCCAGCAGTGATAGTGGAGCTAGCGGGAGTAGGGCAGAGACCCAGTACTTC
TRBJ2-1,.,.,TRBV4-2,CASSQILEGLNEQFF,TGTGCCAGCAGCCAAATATTGGAGGGCCTCAATGAGCAGTTCTTC
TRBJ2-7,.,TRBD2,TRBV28,CASSSPAAGGSYEQYF,TGTGCCAGCAGTTCCCCCGCGGCGGGAGGCTCCTACGAGCAGTACTTC
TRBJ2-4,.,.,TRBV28,CASSFVTRDIQYF,TGTGCCAGCAGTTTTGTCACCCGGGACATTCAGTACTTC
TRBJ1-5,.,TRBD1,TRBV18,CASSRTGQGGQPQHF,TGTGCCAGCTCACGGACGGGACAGGGGGGACAGCCCCAGCATTTT
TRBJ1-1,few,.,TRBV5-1,CASSLHRENTEAFF,TGCGCCAGCAGCTTGCACAGGGAGAACACTGAAGCTTTCTTT
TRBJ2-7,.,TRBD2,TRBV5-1,CASSVGLAGSLYEQYF,TGCGCCAGCAGCGTGGGACTAGCGGGATCCCTCTACGAGCAGTACTTC
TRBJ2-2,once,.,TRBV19,CASSILGRGNTGELFF,TGTGCCAGTAGTATTTTGGGCAGGGGAAACACCGGGGAGCTGTTTTTT
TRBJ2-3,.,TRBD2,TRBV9,CASSARRGASGSGADTQYF,TGTGCCAGCAGCGCCCGACGGGGTGCTAGCGGGAGTGGAGCAGATACGCAGTATTTT
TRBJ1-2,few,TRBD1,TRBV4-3,CASSQEVGQGFNYGYTF,TGCGCCAGCAGCCAAGAGGTGGGACAGGGTTTTAACTATGGCTACACCTTC